The subject of this entry is one T cell receptor (beta chain). Its antigen remains unidentified. Amplification of TCR beta CDR3 regions was performed using RNA transcripts as template. Initially, a first-round RT-PCR of the TCR CDR3 employed the HTBI primer set. TCRdb passed the multiplex PCR reads through MiXCR, listing each CDR3 protein once. This repertoire shows some 370,000 distinct CDR3 sequences, roughly 17% found once; its top ten account for approximately 35%. Pregnant or lactating patients were excluded, as were those with uncontrolled infection or other autoimmune disease. Blood from later-ophthalmopathy patients was taken at first hyperthyroidism diagnosis. The entry originates in a study of T cells in Graves' hyperthyroidism and ophthalmopathy. Germline CDR1 and CDR2: SGHAT and FQNNGV. With V trimmed by 5 bases and J by 5 bases, 8 bases remained unmatched. The CDR3 consists of 14 residues.

Findings and caveats of the study: Ophthalmopathy was distinguished from stable hyperthyroidism by 13 V-J signatures.

The TCR comes from a woman in her twenties or thirties with Graves' hyperthyroidism that later progressed to Graves' ophthalmopathy. This chain joins TRBV11-2 and TRBJ2-7, with 8 bases aligning to TRBD1. Sequenced material: blood. CDR3 amino acids: CASSPGQGVHEQYF. The CDR3 DNA reads TGTGCCAGCAGCCCCGGACAGGGTGTCCACGAGCAGTACTTC.